This TCR beta chain was recorded in a study of blood T cells in healthy people across ages. Trimming stripped 4 bases from V and 0 bases from J, with 16 bases between. This CDR3 has 16 amino acids. Germline CDR1 is SGDLS and CDR2 is YYNGEE. With a J-beta primer mix and a sample-barcoded 5' primer, a second PCR ran about 7 to 12 cycles. TCRdb reprocessed the 5' RACE reads with MiXCR, giving one entry per CDR3 protein. The sample records fewer than 1.5 million distinct CDR3 sequences, 42% being singletons. Only one count was recorded for this clonotype. Sequenced: blood. The receptor's source is a woman aged 18 to 35 in good health. This chain joins TRBV9 and TRBJ1-2, with a possible D match to TRBD1 (6 bases). CDR3 in DNA: TGTGCCAGCAGCCCCCAAGGGGGGGCCCCTAACTATGGCTACACCTTC. This encodes CASSPQGGAPNYGYTF.